This TCR beta chain was recovered during a study of blood T cell repertoires in COVID-19. As for the study in general: Samples of COVID-19 (acute and convalescent) were obtained from the United States, Italy and Spain. The cDNA or gDNA used as material had been derived from T cells, B-cell-depleted T cells, or PBMCs.

The Seattle site enrolled patients during active infection and followed them longitudinally. In the authors' workflow: Researchers report that nucleated cell counts were estimated from reference gene primer amplification. Profiling relied on immunoSEQ multiplex PCR, and the TCRdb table lists in-frame clones only, not all of them. V, J and clone size were drawn from that table, and D and trimming were deduced from the DNA. This sample has 220,000 or so clones, with about 88% found just once. This CDR3 is 15 amino acids long. Trimming took 0 bases from V and 0 from J, leaving 9 bases between them. Germline V gene data show CDR1 as GTSNPN and CDR2 as SVGIG (reference sequence).

The TCR comes from a woman in her forties or fifties with COVID-19, enrolled during active disease. V usage is TRBV30 and J usage is TRBJ1-3, with a tentative D call TRBD1 (6 bases). Sequencing was carried out using peripheral blood. CDR3 DNA: TGTGCCTGGAGTGTGGGGGCCCTCTCTGGAAACACCATATATTTT. Its translation is CAWSVGALSGNTIYF.